This T cell receptor (beta chain) comes out of a study of identifying expanded T cells in peripheral blood (dated by TCRdb to about 2019). About the full investigation: Separate aliquots of the same genomic DNA pool were sequenced to produce technical replicates, and four replicates were compared in pairs.

The immunoSEQ Assay, which uses bias-controlled multiplex PCR amplification of genomic DNA, was used to profile TCRbeta CDR3 regions. Per the source publication's procedure: To quantify the absolute abundance of each unique TCRbeta CDR3 region, the sequences were collapsed and filtered. Differential abundance was tested with two models: a binomial (Fisher-equivalent) model and a beta-binomial model that adds time-dependent variance fitted from healthy donors. Clones with fewer than 5 combined templates were removed, and differential abundance was called for clones with a Benjamini-Hochberg FDR below 0.01. Using the form v = (b*log(k)+a)^2, the beta-binomial variance was modeled as a function of the total template count across the two samples. TCRdb re-hosts the immuneACCESS table, in-frame sequences only. Its copies lack some clones; in the studies checked, an unresolved V gene accounts for under half of them, and the cause for the rest is not known. The D gene and trimming were derived from the DNA, and the V and J assignments and clone size from that table. Here the sample has tens of thousands of clones; roughly 90% occur a single time. The leading ten clones occupy roughly 3.1% of the sample.

The CDR3 spans 18 residues, from the cysteine through the phenylalanine. The only DNA kept is the CDR3, 54 bases in frame from the first base. During the collection period, no infections or other immune events were recorded for the healthy donors. Time-dependent variance in a beta-binomial model of T-cell clone differential abundance was calibrated using healthy-donor blood repertoires as a training cohort. The training cohort included some ten healthy donors, of whom 3 were female and 7 were male. An age range of roughly 29 to 70 years, with an average of roughly 45 years, was recorded for the donors. Whole blood was collected from each healthy donor at three time points spaced two to three weeks apart and obtained from a commercial supplier. For immunosequencing, genomic DNA was extracted from unsorted whole blood. About this clone itself: The antigen it binds to is not known. Base qualities are not at hand, and no much larger clone is one base apart.

Broader findings and caveats from the paper: The binomial model flagged 0.9 to 1.5 differentially abundant clones between technical replicates, compared with about 16 over around two weeks and 19 over approximately four weeks. The authors expected that biological variance in healthy repertoires might rise further over much longer intervals, such as months to years. Both the number of clones called differentially abundant and the false-positive rate were significantly reduced by the beta-binomial model across all healthy-donor time intervals. Across all healthy donors, variance in clone template counts between roughly 2-week samples was found to increase significantly with total template count.

Specimen: blood. This receptor was obtained from a person aged 18 to 70 in good health. The chain is assembled from TRBV21-1 and TRBJ1-5; the table's TRBD1 call for D was not verified on the DNA. TRBV21-1 is recorded as a pseudogene. The CDR3 region: CASSKLDRGLNGNQPQHF. The sequenced DNA is TGTGCCAGCAGCAAACTTGACAGGGGGCTCAATGGCAATCAGCCCCAGCATTTT.